This passage covers 18 T cell receptor beta chains from one sample sequenced in a study of blood T cell repertoires in COVID-19. Profiling relied on immunoSEQ multiplex PCR, and the TCRdb table lists in-frame clones only, not all of them. The sample includes 310,000 or so clones, about nine tenths seen only once; the top ten take 10%. The specimen was PBMCs or T cells enriched from blood (not recorded which). The receptors were sampled from a woman aged 18-30 years who had recovered from COVID-19.

This clone showed up just a few times. The chain joins TRBV28 to TRBJ1-3, with 10 nucleotides matching TRBD1. Germline V gene sequence: CDR1 MDHEN, CDR2 SYDVKM. Losses at the gene ends were 0 bases for V and 0 bases for J; bases not matched to a gene: 2. The CDR3 covers 17 residues. CDR3 in DNA: TGTGCCAGCAGTTTATGGGGGACAGGGGCCTCTGGAAACACCATATATTTT. Amino acid sequence: CASSLWGTGASGNTIYF. The whole variable domain, filled in from reference TRBV28 and TRBJ1-3, reads DVKVTQSSRYLVKRTGEKVFLECVQDMDHENMFWYRQDPGLGLRLIYFSYDVKMKEKGDIPEGYSVSREKKERFSLILESASTNQTSMYLCASSLWGTGASGNTIYFGEGSWLTVV.

The genes are TRBV4-1 and TRBJ2-1; 7 positions match TRBD2. The J segment lost 5 bases and the V segment lost 5 bases, leaving 15 bases of the junction unmatched. This CDR3 is built from 17 residues. Germline V gives CDR1 MGHRA, CDR2 YSYEKL. The CDR3 sequence is CASSYAGGRVGDNEQFF. CDR3 DNA: TGCGCCAGCAGCTATGCTGGCGGGAGAGTAGGGGACAATGAGCAGTTCTTC.

The CDR3 loop reads CASTTDGQPYEQYF. The CDR3 DNA is TGCGCCAGCACTACCGATGGACAGCCCTACGAGCAGTACTTC. The chain is built from TRBV5-1 and TRBJ2-7, with D possibly TRBD1 on 6 matching bases. Trimming left V 6 bases short and J 2 bases short, with 15 bases between. The CDR3 has 14 amino acids. The V gene's germline CDR1 is SGHRS and CDR2 YFSETQ.

This clone turned up a few times. The CDR3 loop is CASRETGEGSYNSPLHF. In nucleotides, the CDR3 is TGTGCCAGCAGAGAGACAGGGGAAGGGTCCTATAATTCACCCCTCCACTTT. This chain uses TRBV28 with TRBJ1-6; 8 bases match TRBD1. V dropped 6 bases and J dropped 1; count of bases not matched to a gene: 8. The CDR3 is 17 residues long. CDR1 and CDR2 from the germline V gene are MDHEN and SYDVKM.

This clone was counted a single time. The chain joins TRBV5-6 to TRBJ1-1, with 8 bases that match TRBD1. Germline values: CDR1 SGHDT, CDR2 YYEEEE. With V trimmed by 3 bases and J by 5 bases, 9 bases remained unmatched. The CDR3 extends over 15 amino acids. The CDR3 protein is CASSYRTGRGTEAFF. Here the CDR3 DNA reads TGTGCCAGCAGCTACAGGACAGGGCGAGGAACTGAAGCTTTCTTT.

In regard to this clone: A junction boundary mismatches the germline segment, possibly from a read error. V is TRBV28 and J is TRBJ1-2; 11 bases are a match to TRBD1. The CDR3 totals 12 residues. Germline CDR1 reads MDHEN; CDR2 reads SYDVKM. The CDR3 nucleotides read TGTGCCAGCAGTTCGTCGATCGGGACAGGGGGCTTC. Translating gives CASSSSIGTGGF.

J is TRBJ1-3 and V is TRBV5-4, with 9 bases that match TRBD1. CDR1 is SGHNT, CDR2 YYREEE, per germline (reference sequence). V gave up 1 base and J gave up 4 bases; unmatched junction bases: 3. The CDR3 covers 15 residues. CDR3 protein: CASSLTGGLGNTIYF. The CDR3 DNA is TGTGCCAGCAGCTTGACAGGGGGCCTGGGAAACACCATATATTTT.

In this sample, this clone turned up once. This chain joins TRBV28 and TRBJ2-3, with D unresolved. This CDR3 region has 13 residues. Germline V gene sequence: CDR1 MDHEN, CDR2 SYDVKM. V was trimmed by 8 bases and J by 2 bases, leaving 11 bases between them. CDR3 region: CASGSQNTDTQYF. The CDR3 DNA reads TGTGCCAGCGGATCACAGAACACAGATACGCAGTATTTT.

This rearrangement joins TRBV29-1 to TRBJ1-2; TRBD1 matches 9 bases. CDR1 is SQVTM and CDR2 is ANQGSEA in the germline V gene. V dropped 4 bases and J dropped 3; count of bases not matched to a gene: 6. CDR3 length equals 14 residues. CDR3 protein: CSVVGTGTHYGYTF. In DNA form, the CDR3 reads TGCAGCGTTGTGGGGACAGGGACCCACTATGGCTACACCTTC. Complete variable domain (other parts from reference TRBV29-1 and TRBJ1-2): SAVISQKPSRDICQRGTSLTIQCQVDSQVTMMFWYRQQPGQSLTLIATANQGSEATYESGFVIDKFPISRPNLTFSTLTVSNMSPEDSSIYLCSVVGTGTHYGYTFGSGTRLTVV.

This clone was recorded only once. This chain links TRBV18 with TRBJ1-5, with D uncertain. The germline V gene encodes CDR1 KGHSH and CDR2 LQKENI. Trimming cost V 2 bases and J 9 bases, with 8 bases left between them. This CDR3 region has 12 residues. Here the CDR3 DNA reads TGTGCCAGCTCACCAGGTACCGGGCCCCAGCATTTT. Protein: CASSPGTGPQHF.

This sequence joins TRBV28 and TRBJ1-6; TRBD1 matches at 7 bases. The CDR3 runs to 13 residues. V was clipped by 8 bases and J by 9 bases; unmatched bases: 7. CDR1 is MDHEN and CDR2 is SYDVKM in the germline V gene. This CDR3 is CASATGRFSPLHF. The CDR3 DNA is TGTGCCAGCGCGACAGGGAGGTTTTCACCCCTCCACTTT.

The chain employs TRBV19 and TRBJ2-1; 10 bases align to TRBD2. Per the germline V gene, CDR1 is LNHDA and CDR2 is SQIVND (reference sequence). V was pared by 6 bases and J by 9 bases, with 5 bases of the junction left unmatched. The CDR3 has 13 residues. In nucleotides, the CDR3 is TGTGCCAGTAGCACTAGCGGGAAGGGTGAGCAGTTCTTC. Its translation: CASSTSGKGEQFF.

This rearrangement joins TRBV10-3 to TRBJ1-1, with TRBD1 matching over 7 bases. The CDR3 has 14 residues. Per the germline V gene, CDR1 is ENHRY and CDR2 is SYGVKD. V lost 4 bases, J lost 5 bases, and 7 bases stayed unmatched. The CDR3, as DNA: TGTGCCATCAGTGGGGGCGACAGGGAAACTGAAGCTTTCTTT. Translated, it gives CAISGGDRETEAFF.

The CDR3 spells CASSQDFNGYTF. The CDR3 DNA sequence: TGTGCCAGCAGCCAAGACTTTAATGGCTACACCTTC. This chain connects TRBV3-1 (or the pseudogene TRBV3-2) to TRBJ1-2, with D unresolved. Germline V gives CDR1 LGHDT, CDR2 YNNKEL (reference sequence). CDR3 length equals 12 residues. The germline V and J ends were trimmed by 0 bases and 6 bases, with 5 bases remaining between them.

The V gene is TRBV6-1, the J gene TRBJ2-7; D might be TRBD1 (5 bases). This CDR3 has 13 amino acids. CDR1 MNHNS and CDR2 SASEGT come from the germline V gene. V lost 2 bases to trimming and J lost 3 bases, with 8 bases between them. This chain's CDR3 is CASSETGNYEQYF. The DNA of the CDR3 is TGTGCCAGCAGTGAAACAGGAAACTACGAGCAGTACTTC.

This clone appeared a few times. The chain is built from TRBV30 and TRBJ2-7, with D perhaps matching TRBD1 (6 bases). Trimming pared 2 bases from V and 2 bases from J, leaving 7 bases between. Germline V CDR1 and CDR2: GTSNPN, SVGIG (reference sequence). This CDR3 region has 12 residues. The CDR3 sequence is CAWSRDTYEQYF. CDR3 coding DNA: TGTGCCTGGAGTCGGGACACCTACGAGCAGTACTTC.

The chain has TRBV5-1 and TRBJ2-2; a weak D match, TRBD2 (5 bases). Trimming removed 2 bases at V and 5 bases at J, with 10 bases between. In germline, CDR1 is SGHRS, CDR2 YFSETQ. The CDR3 has 14 amino acids. The CDR3, as DNA: TGCGCCAGCAGCTTATCAACGGGAACCGGGGAGCTGTTTTTT. Its translation: CASSLSTGTGELFF.

J is TRBJ2-7 and V is TRBV7-2; unclear D gene. Per germline, CDR1 SGHTA and CDR2 FQGNSA. The CDR3 loop spans 13 amino acids. V lost 1 base, J lost 4 bases, and 8 bases lay in between. CDR3 protein: CASSLGAGYEQYF. The CDR3 coding sequence is TGTGCCAGCAGCTTAGGGGCCGGATACGAGCAGTACTTC.